This TCR beta chain is drawn from a study of regulatory T cells in long-lasting Graves disease. Turning to the study itself: The term persistent Graves' disease signified upward of 5 years on antithyroid drugs with positive TSH receptor antibodies. Study-wide results and caveats: Favoring TRBV28, TRBJ1-2 and TRBJ2-5 was a feature seen in persistent disease.

Trimming at V came to 7 bases and at J to 3 bases, leaving 19 bases not matched to a gene. In germline, CDR1 is SGHRS, CDR2 YFSETQ. The length of the CDR3 is 18 residues. HTBI primers from iRepertoire and Arm-PCR of CDR3 regions yielded the TCR beta libraries. How the authors handled the data: Some 57 TRBV and approximately 13 TRBJ segments were identified across samples. TCRdb re-analysed the multiplex PCR reads in MiXCR, keeping a single row per CDR3 protein. What appears here as the V and J calls and clone size reflects TCRdb's work, not the paper's. In the table there are hundreds of thousands of distinct CDR3 sequences, less than 20% of which are singletons. A remark on this clonotype: The antigen remains undetermined.

The time point here: persistent/refractory GD, antithyroid drugs over 5 years with positive TRAb. Extracted PBMC RNA gave rise to the TCR library. The sample here was peripheral blood mononuclear cells (PBMCs), taken when the disease was refractory, from a patient treated with antithyroid drugs. This TCR derives from a female donor with Graves disease. The gene calls are TRBV5-1 and TRBJ2-4, with 7 bases aligning to TRBD1. The CDR3 reads CASPGIELQGTFKNIQYF. CDR3 DNA sequence: TGCGCCAGCCCCGGCATCGAGTTACAGGGGACGTTCAAAAACATTCAGTACTTC.